These 8 T cell receptor beta chains came from one sample sequenced in a study of blood T cells in healthy people across ages. It was with a sample-barcoded 5' primer and a J-beta primer mix that a second PCR of roughly 6 to 11 cycles was run. TCRdb called the 5' RACE reads again in MiXCR, with one record for every CDR3 protein. The sample consists of around 650,000 distinct CDR3 sequences, approximately 40% of them appearing once. The sequenced sample consisted of blood. Source of these receptors: a man older than 75 in good health.

This clonotype turned up a few times. The J gene is TRBJ1-4, the V gene TRBV25-1, with a weak D call TRBD1 (5 bases). V lost 8 bases and J lost 5, with 9 bases in between. Germline V lookup: CDR1 MGHDK, CDR2 SYGVNS. The CDR3 extends over 12 amino acids. The DNA for the CDR3 is TGTGCCAGCTCTTCAGGGAATGAAAAACTGTTTTTT. It codes for CASSSGNEKLFF.

The chain uses TRBV2 and TRBJ2-1; D unresolved. With the DNA end fitting TRBJ2-7 better, the J assignment may be wrong. This CDR3 has 14 residues. Germline V gene sequence: CDR1 SNHLY, CDR2 FYNNEI. The DNA for the CDR3 is TGTGCCAGCAGTCTTGCGAGCACCTACAATGAGCAGTACTTC. Encoded protein: CASSLASTYNEQYF.

The chain carries TRBV6-2 or TRBV6-3 and TRBJ2-5; the D gene is possibly TRBD2 (6 bases). The germline CDR1 and CDR2 sequences are MNHEY and SVGEGT. The germline V and J ends were trimmed by 4 bases and 5 bases, with 14 bases remaining between them. This CDR3 contains 14 residues. Here the CDR3 reads CASSSGYRGETQYF. The CDR3 bases are TGTGCCAGCAGTTCGGGATATCGGGGGGAGACCCAGTACTTC.

This clonotype was detected a few times. The chain carries TRBV5-5 and TRBJ2-5; D ambiguous. From germline, CDR1 is SGHKS and CDR2 YYEKEE (reference sequence). The V end was cut by 4 bases, the J end by 2 bases, with 12 bases between. The CDR3 has 14 residues. CDR3 DNA: TGTGCCAGCAGCGGGTTACCACCTCAAGAGACCCAGTACTTC. Protein product: CASSGLPPQETQYF.

In its sample, this clonotype was seen a few times. The chain joins TRBV27 to TRBJ2-1; possible D gene TRBD2, 5 bases. Germline loops: CDR1 MNHEY, CDR2 SMNVEV (reference sequence). The CDR3 has 13 amino acids. Trimming stripped 5 bases from V and 6 bases from J, with 11 bases between. The CDR3 spells CASSTIGGNEQFF. In nucleotides, the CDR3 is TGTGCCAGCAGTACAATAGGAGGCAATGAGCAGTTCTTC.

J is TRBJ1-5 and V is TRBV4-2; possibly TRBD1 for D (5 bases). CDR1 and CDR2 (germline): LGHNA, YNFKEQ. CDR3 length: 18 amino acids. V lost 4 bases and J 3 bases, leaving 22 bases between the germline ends. The CDR3 protein is CASSPDPGGGRNNQPQHF. In DNA form, the CDR3 reads TGTGCCAGCAGCCCAGATCCGGGCGGGGGGAGGAACAATCAGCCCCAGCATTTT.

CDR3: CATEYTGRHEQFF. The CDR3 DNA reads as TGTGCCACCGAATACACAGGGAGGCATGAGCAGTTCTTC. J is TRBJ2-1 and V is TRBV15; D is perhaps TRBD1 or TRBD2 (6 bases each). Trimming removed 8 bases from V and 8 bases from J, with 16 bases in between. The CDR3 contains 13 residues. Germline CDR1 LNHNV, CDR2 YYDKDF (reference sequence).

The chain carries TRBV6-2 or TRBV6-3 and TRBJ2-7; 7 bases agree with TRBD2. After removal of 7 bases from V and 0 bases from J, the junction contained 27 bases not matched to a gene. This CDR3 is built from 21 residues. Looked up from germline, CDR1 is MNHEY and CDR2 is SVGEGT. The CDR3 is CASIKGPAGSRPTKSSYEQYF. The CDR3 DNA reads as TGTGCCAGCATCAAAGGACCAGCGGGGAGCCGTCCGACAAAGAGCTCCTACGAGCAGTACTTC.